This entry lists 26 T cell receptor beta chains sequenced from one sample in a study of blood T cells in healthy people across ages. Together with a sample-barcoded 5' primer, a J-beta primer mix was included in a second PCR lasting roughly 6 to 12 cycles. TCRdb redid the calling of the 5' RACE reads with MiXCR, one entry per CDR3 protein. The sample lists 750,000 to 1,000,000 distinct CDR3 sequences, about 28% occurring once. These data are also associated with another study on T cells of mothers and their children.

Sequences were obtained from blood. The source of these receptors is a woman aged 40 to 50 in good health.

Details on this clonotype: A junction boundary mismatches the germline segment, possibly from a read error. This chain joins TRBV2 and TRBJ2-6; 7 positions match TRBD2. CDR3 length: 16 amino acids. Germline V lookup: CDR1 SNHLY, CDR2 FYNNEI. The CDR3 spells CASSGRTRSGANVRTF. In DNA, the CDR3 is TGTGCCAGCAGTGGAAGGACTAGGTCTGGGGCCAACGTCCGGACTTTC. The full variable domain, completed using reference TRBV2 and TRBJ2-6, is EPEVTQTPSHQVTQMGQEVILRCVPISNHLYFYWYRQILGQKVEFLVSFYNNEISEKSEIFDDQFSVERPDGSNFTLKIRSTKLEDSAMYFCASSGRTRSGANVRTFGAGSRLTVL.

This clonotype has only a few counts. This chain joins TRBV12-3 or TRBV12-4 and TRBJ2-7; D gene ambiguous. The CDR3 has 15 amino acids. Trimming cost V 0 bases and J 0 bases, with 9 bases left between them. Here the CDR3 reads CASSLAREPSYEQYF. In DNA, the CDR3 is TGTGCCAGCAGTTTAGCGCGTGAACCCTCCTACGAGCAGTACTTC.

Note on this clonotype: This may arise from a read error, as a much more abundant clone is one base away. The conserved phenylalanine or tryptophan is not found at the CDR3 terminus, so this likely reflects a read error. The CDR3 loop reads CASSFGGGSYEQYL. DNA for the CDR3: TGCGCCAGCAGCTTTGGGGGGGGATCCTACGAGCAGTACTTG. This rearrangement joins TRBV5-1 to TRBJ2-7, with 7 nucleotides matching TRBD2. The V and J ends lost 2 bases and 1 base, in that order; junction bases with no gene match: 3. Germline V gene data show CDR1 as SGHRS and CDR2 as YFSETQ. There are 14 residues in the CDR3.

This clonotype was observed at least ten times. This chain uses TRBV4-3 with TRBJ1-1; D is unresolved. CDR3 length: 17 amino acids. V lost 0 bases, J lost 5 bases, and 19 bases lay in between. The V gene's germline CDR1 is LGHNA and CDR2 YSLEER. This CDR3 is CASSQDVERAPGTEAFF. The DNA of the CDR3 is TGCGCCAGCAGCCAAGATGTGGAGAGAGCCCCAGGTACTGAAGCTTTCTTT.

The V and J genes are TRBV20-1 and TRBJ1-1; D not resolved. The V and J ends lost 0 bases and 3 bases respectively, with 14 bases between them. The CDR3 totals 15 residues. CDR1 DFQATT and CDR2 SNEGSKA come from the germline V gene (reference sequence). The CDR3 nucleotides read TGCAGTGCTAGAGATGGGCCCCAGAAGGACACTGAAGCTTTCTTT. Its protein product is CSARDGPQKDTEAFF.

A few counts support this clonotype. This chain connects TRBV7-2 to TRBJ1-2; D unclear. The V end was cut by 5 bases, the J end by 0 bases, with 13 bases between. The CDR3 runs to 15 residues. CDR1 SGHTA and CDR2 FQGNSA come from the germline V gene. The CDR3 DNA follows: TGTGCCAGCAGCCCCTCCCGGGTAGCTAACTATGGCTACACCTTC. Translating gives CASSPSRVANYGYTF.

The rearrangement links TRBV2 to TRBJ2-1; 10 bases are shared with TRBD1. CDR1 and CDR2 from the germline V gene are SNHLY and FYNNEI. J was trimmed by 5 bases and V by 7 bases; bases with no gene match: 5. CDR3 size: 14 residues. The CDR3 reads CASTPTGGNNEQFF. CDR3 nucleotide sequence: TGTGCCAGCACCCCGACAGGGGGCAACAATGAGCAGTTCTTC.

This sequence joins TRBV29-1 and TRBJ2-2, with no clear D. Germline V gene sequence: CDR1 SQVTM, CDR2 ANQGSEA. The CDR3 is 14 amino acids. V lost 2 bases and J 2 bases, leaving 9 bases between the germline ends. The CDR3 loop reads CSVEPRFNTGELFF. CDR3 sequence (DNA): TGCAGCGTTGAACCTCGGTTTAACACCGGGGAGCTGTTTTTT.

There are a few counts of this clonotype. V usage is TRBV20-1 and J usage is TRBJ2-1; 9 nucleotides line up with TRBD1. V lost 6 bases, J lost 3 bases, and 6 bases stayed unmatched. This CDR3 is 14 amino acids long. Germline-derived CDR1 and CDR2 are DFQATT and SNEGSKA (reference sequence). Here the CDR3 DNA reads TGCAGTGCCCGGCGGGACAGGGACTACAATGAGCAGTTCTTC. This encodes CSARRDRDYNEQFF.

There are many counts of this clonotype. The J gene is TRBJ1-2, the V gene TRBV10-3; perhaps TRBD1 as D (6 bases). In germline, CDR1 is ENHRY, CDR2 SYGVKD. There are 13 residues in the CDR3. The V and J ends lost 3 bases and 7 bases respectively, with 12 bases between them. The DNA of the CDR3 is TGTGCCATCAGTGACGGGGGGCGACGTGGCTACACCTTC. Translating it yields CAISDGGRRGYTF.

This clonotype has a handful of counts. This chain uses TRBV10-3 with TRBJ1-4, with D possibly TRBD1 on 5 matching bases. CDR1 and CDR2 from the germline V gene are ENHRY and SYGVKD. This CDR3 is built from 15 residues. V lost 3 bases and J 5 bases, leaving 13 bases between the germline ends. The CDR3 reads CAISDKVAGNEKLFF. The CDR3, as DNA: TGTGCCATCAGTGATAAGGTGGCAGGGAATGAAAAACTGTTTTTT.

This clonotype occurred many times. The chain joins TRBV29-1 to TRBJ2-1, with 11 bases matching TRBD1. Germline V gene sequence: CDR1 SQVTM, CDR2 ANQGSEA. CDR3 size: 15 residues. V dropped 4 bases and J dropped 4; count of bases not matched to a gene: 6. The CDR3 sequence is CSVVRGQGGYNEQFF. The DNA for the CDR3 is TGCAGCGTTGTACGGGGACAGGGGGGGTACAATGAGCAGTTCTTC.

About this clonotype itself: The junction departs from the called germline gene at one end, perhaps through a read error. This chain connects TRBV7-9 to TRBJ2-7, with D tentatively TRBD1 or TRBD2 (5 bases each). CDR1 and CDR2 (germline): SEHNR, FQNEAQ (reference sequence). This CDR3 has 14 residues. The CDR3 sequence is CTSSLRGLSYEQYF. The CDR3 coding sequence is TGTACCAGCAGCCTCCGGGGCCTCTCCTACGAACAGTACTTC. Based on the CDR3 plus reference TRBV7-9 and TRBJ2-7, the full variable domain is DTGVSQNPRHKITKRGQNVTFRCDPISEHNRLYWYRQTLGQGPEFLTYFQNEAQLEKSRLLSDRFSAERPKGSFSTLEIQRTEQGDSAMYLCTSSLRGLSYEQYFGPGTRLTVT.

The chain links TRBV20-1 to TRBJ2-3; possible D gene TRBD2, 6 bases. Germline lookup yields CDR1 DFQATT and CDR2 SNEGSKA (reference sequence). V was pared by 0 bases and J by 0 bases, with 16 bases between. This CDR3 contains 17 residues. CDR3 amino acids: CSARDYGGPSSTDTQYF. CDR3 coding DNA: TGCAGTGCTAGAGATTACGGGGGACCTTCTAGCACAGATACGCAGTATTTT.

This clonotype was observed a handful of times. The rearrangement uses TRBV28 and TRBJ1-6; D uncertain. Between the trimmed V and J ends, which lost 2 bases and 6 bases, there was a span of 17 bases. This CDR3 region has 17 residues. Germline CDR1 and CDR2: MDHEN and SYDVKM. The CDR3 region is CASSLGRPVWVNSPLHF. The CDR3 DNA sequence: TGTGCCAGCAGTTTAGGACGCCCAGTTTGGGTTAATTCACCCCTCCACTTT.

There are a few counts of this clonotype. The rearrangement joins TRBV7-3 to TRBJ2-3, with D tentatively TRBD1 (5 bases). Germline CDR1 is SGHTA and CDR2 is FQGTGA. The V gene lost 5 bases and the J gene lost 3 bases, with 12 bases spanning the gap. CDR3 length: 14 residues. For the CDR3, the DNA is TGTGCCAGCAGCACCTCACAGGTGACAGATACGCAGTATTTT. Translating it yields CASSTSQVTDTQYF.

The sample holds many counts of this clonotype. This rearrangement joins TRBV28 to TRBJ2-4; 14 nucleotides align to TRBD2. The germline gives CDR1 MDHEN, CDR2 SYDVKM. The CDR3 consists of 18 residues. The junction had 9 bases not matched to a gene; V was cut back by 5 bases and J by 3 bases. The CDR3 DNA sequence: TGTGCCAGCAGTATCGGGACTAGCGGGGGTACCTTCAAAAACATTCAGTACTTC. Translated, it gives CASSIGTSGGTFKNIQYF.

In its sample, this clonotype was seen many times. The chain couples TRBV20-1 to TRBJ2-5; D is unresolved. Germline V gene data show CDR1 as DFQATT and CDR2 as SNEGSKA (reference sequence). V lost 5 bases and J lost 5, with 9 bases in between. This CDR3 spans 11 amino acids. The CDR3 spells CSAGQVETQYF. CDR3 DNA: TGCAGTGCTGGGCAGGTCGAGACCCAGTACTTC.

The chain links TRBV29-1 to TRBJ1-5; D might be TRBD1 (6 bases). The germline V and J ends were trimmed by 4 bases and 2 bases, with 12 bases remaining between them. CDR3 length equals 14 residues. Germline V CDR1 and CDR2: SQVTM, ANQGSEA. The CDR3 loop reads CSVAGTLGNQPQHF. Here the CDR3 DNA reads TGCAGCGTTGCCGGGACACTAGGCAATCAGCCCCAGCATTTT.

This clonotype showed up many times. The chain joins TRBV28 to TRBJ2-5; D is uncertain. The ends were cut back, 5 bases at V and 2 bases at J, with 9 bases in the middle. CDR1 MDHEN and CDR2 SYDVKM come from the germline V gene. CDR3 length: 13 residues. The CDR3 spells CASSLLVQETQYF. The CDR3 DNA follows: TGTGCCAGCAGTCTACTGGTACAAGAGACCCAGTACTTC.

This sequence joins TRBV5-1 and TRBJ2-1; D not certain. Trimming left V 0 bases short and J 5 bases short, with 12 bases between. Germline values: CDR1 SGHRS, CDR2 YFSETQ. The CDR3 length is 15 residues. CDR3 coding DNA: TGCGCCAGCAGCTTGGTCGGCCTCAGGAACAATGAGCAGTTCTTC. Translating gives CASSLVGLRNNEQFF.

This clonotype was observed at least ten times. The V gene is TRBV7-2, the J gene TRBJ2-7; the D is unclear. Germline V gives CDR1 SGHTA, CDR2 FQGNSA. V was cut by 2 bases and J by 1 base, with 6 bases left in between. The CDR3 is made up of 13 amino acids. CDR3 in DNA: TGTGCCAGCAGCTTAAGTCAGTCCTACGAGCAGTACTTC. Translating gives CASSLSQSYEQYF. Together with reference TRBV7-2 and TRBJ2-7, the CDR3 gives the full variable domain: GAGVSQSPSNKVTEKGKDVELRCDPISGHTALYWYRQSLGQGLEFLIYFQGNSAPDKSGLPSDRFSAERTGGSVSTLTIQRTQQEDSAVYLCASSLSQSYEQYFGPGTRLTVT.

This rearrangement joins TRBV10-3 to TRBJ2-7; D might be TRBD2 (6 bases). The germline V gene has CDR1 ENHRY and CDR2 SYGVKD. The CDR3 spans 13 residues. Trimming removed 8 bases from V and 1 base from J, with 12 bases in between. CDR3 in DNA: TGTGCCATCTCGGGACTTTCATCCTACGAGCAGTACTTC. Its translation: CAISGLSSYEQYF.

Comment on this clonotype: A read error may account for a junction end that differs from germline. The rearrangement joins TRBV28 to TRBJ1-6, with D maybe TRBD1 (6 bases). Germline V gene lookup returns CDR1 MDHEN and CDR2 SYDVKM. The CDR3 consists of 14 residues. CDR3 bases: TGTGCCAGCACTTTAACAGGGTCGGCTTCACCCCTCCACTTT. Amino acids: CASTLTGSASPLHF.

With respect to this clonotype: A much larger clone differs from this one at a single base, so this may be a read error. Here the CDR3 reads CASSLVGPNGYTF. The CDR3, as DNA: TGTGCCAGCAGCTTGGTGGGTCCTAATGGCTACACCTTC. The chain is built from TRBV5-6 and TRBJ1-2; no firm D call. Trimming removed 0 bases at V and 6 bases at J, with 9 bases between. The CDR3 length is 13 residues. Germline V lookup: CDR1 SGHDT, CDR2 YYEEEE. Full variable domain (remainder filled in from reference TRBV5-6 and TRBJ1-2): DAGVTQSPTHLIKTRGQQVTLRCSPKSGHDTVSWYQQALGQGPQFIFQYYEEEERQRGNFPDRFSGHQFPNYSSELNVNALLLGDSALYLCASSLVGPNGYTFGSGTRLTVV.

A note on this clonotype: A much more abundant neighbour one base away suggests this may be a read error. The chain links TRBV15 to TRBJ2-5, with D perhaps TRBD2 (6 bases). The CDR3 sequence is 15 residues long. Germline V CDR1 and CDR2: LNHNV, YYDKDF (reference sequence). The V gene lost 0 bases and the J gene lost 1 base, with 9 bases spanning the gap. CDR3: CATSRDRRAQETQYF. The CDR3 DNA sequence: TGTGCCACCAGCAGAGATAGGAGGGCCCAAGAGACCCAGTACTTC.